This is a list of T cell receptor beta chains from one sample in a study of blood T cell repertoires in COVID-19. Profiled with immunoSEQ multiplex PCR; TCRdb holds only in-frame clones, not every one. Of about 90,000 clones in the sample, approximately 86% are singletons; the top ten hold 12%. The sample was peripheral blood. The receptor source for this set is a woman in her 70s with active or convalescent COVID-19. The CDR3 runs from the conserved cysteine through the conserved F or W. The D gene is left open where the match is weak.

V	D	J	CDR3
TRBV4-3	TRBD1	TRBJ1-2	CASSQETGGNYGYTF
TRBV28	.	TRBJ1-4	CASSLQGENEKLFF
TRBV5-1	.	TRBJ2-6	CASSLTSTEYLLSGANVLTF
TRBV10-1	.	TRBJ1-5	CASSDSSNQPQHF
TRBV28	TRBD1	TRBJ1-2	CATTGQGLHGYTF
TRBV7-2	.	TRBJ1-4	CASSLSRSTTNEKLFF
TRBV5-1	.	TRBJ1-1	CASTRGVGDTEAFF
TRBV2	.	TRBJ1-1	CASRRGGEGVAFF
TRBV5-6	TRBD1	TRBJ2-2	CASSPRSGGLAGELFF
TRBV7-2	TRBD2	TRBJ2-3	CASSRPRGGATDTQYF
TRBV6-5	.	TRBJ1-2	CATTDPGANYGYTF
TRBV28	.	TRBJ1-1	CASSRDIRQAAFF
TRBV28	.	TRBJ1-5	CASSFMQGWDQPQHF
TRBV5-6	TRBD1	TRBJ1-2	CASSGGTGLPYGYTF
TRBV29-1	.	TRBJ2-5	CSVDQATDYQESQYF
TRBV9	.	TRBJ1-5	CASSAQAGPNQPQHF
TRBV18	.	TRBJ1-3	CASSPSGDRGNTIYF
TRBV9	.	TRBJ1-3	CASSVGGLGNTIYF
TRBV18	TRBD1	TRBJ1-2	CASSLARDRGLPNYGYTF
TRBV4-3	.	TRBJ2-2	CASRLGLWTGELFF
TRBV4-1	.	TRBJ1-1	CASSQAGAYAGDGNTEAFF
TRBV18	TRBD1	TRBJ1-2	CASSRTGALDYGYTF